The clone carrying this T cell receptor beta chain was found a few times. The antigen is not known. The sample is drawn from a study of T-cell memory formation after mild COVID-19. Study observations and caveats: The study found balanced CD4/CD8 in clones contracting day 15 to 85 and a CD4+ lean in later expanders. The study detected some responding clones in pre-infection memory, suggesting cross-reactive memory joined.

TCR alpha and TCR beta cDNA libraries carrying sample barcodes and UMIs were produced by 5'RACE using constant-segment primers. MiXCR was run by TCRdb on the 5' RACE reads, yielding one entry per CDR3 protein. The sample shows about 320,000 distinct CDR3 sequences, approximately 15% of them seen only once. The CDR3 length is 15 residues. Trimming left V 7 bases short and J 10 bases short, with 20 bases between. From germline, CDR1 is SEHNR and CDR2 FQNEAQ (reference sequence). This clonotype originated in a man between 18 and 35 years old who had mild COVID-19 (a few samples of this study predate the infection). Cell type and time point are not known. This chain connects TRBV7-9 to TRBJ1-6, with D maybe TRBD1 (5 bases). The sample consisted of PBMCs or a T cell subset sorted from them (not recorded which). This CDR3 is CASTPAYAGSSPLHF. The CDR3 DNA sequence: TGTGCCAGCACCCCAGCTTATGCAGGGAGCTCACCCCTCCACTTT.